The TCR beta chain under discussion was sequenced for a study of T-cell reconstitution after alpha-beta-depleted transplantation in children. Preparation of the TCRbeta library involved a method that used unique molecular identifiers. TCRdb independently ran MiXCR on the PCR reads; one entry per CDR3 protein. Of about 600,000 distinct CDR3 sequences listed, over 9.5% are singletons. This clonotype was detected only a few times. The CDR3 runs to 16 residues. V was clipped by 2 bases and J by 3 bases, with 13 bases between them. In germline, CDR1 is KGHSH, CDR2 LQKENI. The sequence was obtained from a human donor who donated a stem cell graft to a child with acute myeloid leukemia. The input for sequencing was PBMCs from the stem cell graft donor, taken from the stem cell graft. The rearrangement uses TRBV18 and TRBJ1-4; D is possibly TRBD1 (5 bases). In DNA, the CDR3 is TGTGCCAGCTCACCAACGGCGGGGCCAGCTAATGAAAAACTGTTTTTT. Translated, it gives CASSPTAGPANEKLFF.